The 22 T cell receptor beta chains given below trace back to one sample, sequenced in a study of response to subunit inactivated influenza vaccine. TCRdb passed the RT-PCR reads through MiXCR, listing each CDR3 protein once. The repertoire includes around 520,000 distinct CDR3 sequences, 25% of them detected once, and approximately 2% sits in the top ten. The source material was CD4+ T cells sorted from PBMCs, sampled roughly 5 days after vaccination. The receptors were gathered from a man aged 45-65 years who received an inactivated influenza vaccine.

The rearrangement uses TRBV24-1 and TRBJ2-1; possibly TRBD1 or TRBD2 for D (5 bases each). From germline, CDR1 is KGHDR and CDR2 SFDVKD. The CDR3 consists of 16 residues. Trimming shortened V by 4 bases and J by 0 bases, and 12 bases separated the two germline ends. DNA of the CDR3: TGTGCCACCAGTGACCGGGACGTTAGCTCCTACAATGAGCAGTTCTTC. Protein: CATSDRDVSSYNEQFF.

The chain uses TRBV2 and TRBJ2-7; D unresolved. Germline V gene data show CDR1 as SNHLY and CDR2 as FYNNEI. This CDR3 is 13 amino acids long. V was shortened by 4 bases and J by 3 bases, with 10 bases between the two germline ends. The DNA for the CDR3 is TGTGCCAGCAGTGTGAGAAGCAACTACGAGCAGTACTTC. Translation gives CASSVRSNYEQYF.

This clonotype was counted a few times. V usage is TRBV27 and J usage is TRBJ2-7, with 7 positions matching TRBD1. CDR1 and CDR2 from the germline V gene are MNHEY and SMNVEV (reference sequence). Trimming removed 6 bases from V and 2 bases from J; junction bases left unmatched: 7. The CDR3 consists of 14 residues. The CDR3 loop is CASRGQPGAYEQYF. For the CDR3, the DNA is TGTGCCAGCAGGGGACAGCCTGGCGCCTACGAGCAGTACTTC.

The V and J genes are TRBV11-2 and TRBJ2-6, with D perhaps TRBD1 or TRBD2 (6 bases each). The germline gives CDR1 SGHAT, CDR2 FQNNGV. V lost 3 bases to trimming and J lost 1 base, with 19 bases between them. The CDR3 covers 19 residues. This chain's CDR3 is CASSLGGIIKYSGANVLTF. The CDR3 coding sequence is TGTGCCAGCAGCTTGGGGGGCATAATAAAATATTCTGGGGCCAACGTCCTGACTTTC.

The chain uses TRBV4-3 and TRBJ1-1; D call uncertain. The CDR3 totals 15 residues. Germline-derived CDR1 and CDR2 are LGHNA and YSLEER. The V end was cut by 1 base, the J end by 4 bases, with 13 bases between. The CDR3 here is CASSQVMYETTEAFF. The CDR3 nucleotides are TGCGCCAGCAGCCAAGTCATGTATGAGACCACTGAAGCTTTCTTT.

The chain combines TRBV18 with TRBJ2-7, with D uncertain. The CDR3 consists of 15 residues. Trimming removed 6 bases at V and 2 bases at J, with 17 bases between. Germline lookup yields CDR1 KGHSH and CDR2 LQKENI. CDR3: CASSLGSLGTYEQYF. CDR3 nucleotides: TGTGCCAGCTCGCTCGGGTCTTTGGGAACCTACGAGCAGTACTTC.

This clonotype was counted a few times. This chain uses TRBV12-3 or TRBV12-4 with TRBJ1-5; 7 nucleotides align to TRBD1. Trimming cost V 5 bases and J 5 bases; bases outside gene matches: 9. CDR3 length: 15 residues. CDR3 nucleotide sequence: TGTGCCAGCAGTCCGCAGACAGGGAGGGATCAGCCCCAGCATTTT. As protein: CASSPQTGRDQPQHF.

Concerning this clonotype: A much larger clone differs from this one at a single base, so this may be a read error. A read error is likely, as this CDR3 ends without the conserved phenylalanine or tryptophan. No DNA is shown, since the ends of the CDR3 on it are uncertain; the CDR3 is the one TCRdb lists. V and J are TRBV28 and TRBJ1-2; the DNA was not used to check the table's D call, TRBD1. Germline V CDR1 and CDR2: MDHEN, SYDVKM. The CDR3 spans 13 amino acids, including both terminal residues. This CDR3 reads CASSLTGTGRDSL.

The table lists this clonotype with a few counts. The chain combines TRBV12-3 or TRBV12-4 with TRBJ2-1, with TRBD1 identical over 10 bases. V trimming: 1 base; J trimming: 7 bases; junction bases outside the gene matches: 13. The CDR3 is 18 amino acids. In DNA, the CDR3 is TGTGCCAGCAGTTTAGGTTTGAAAGACAGGGGGCAGTGGAATGAGCAGTTCTTC. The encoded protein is CASSLGLKDRGQWNEQFF.

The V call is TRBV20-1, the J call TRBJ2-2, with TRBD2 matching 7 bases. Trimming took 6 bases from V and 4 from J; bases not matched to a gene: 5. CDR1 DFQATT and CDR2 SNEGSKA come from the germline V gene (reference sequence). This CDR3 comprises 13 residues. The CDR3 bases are TGCAGTGCGCGGGAGAGGTTCACCGGGGAGCTGTTTTTT. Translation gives CSARERFTGELFF.

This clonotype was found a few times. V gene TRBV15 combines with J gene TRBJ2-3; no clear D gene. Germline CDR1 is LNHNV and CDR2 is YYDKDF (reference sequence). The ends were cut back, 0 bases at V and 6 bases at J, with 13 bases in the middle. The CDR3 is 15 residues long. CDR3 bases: TGTGCCACCAGCAGAGATAAATCATCCCTGGATACGCAGTATTTT. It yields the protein CATSRDKSSLDTQYF.

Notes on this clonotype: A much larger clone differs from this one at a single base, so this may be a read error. CDR3 bases: TGTGCCAGCAGCTTAGGTTTGGGGAAAGAGACCCAGTACTTC. It yields the protein CASSLGLGKETQYF. V and J are TRBV7-6 and TRBJ2-5; unclear D gene. Germline CDR1 reads SGHVS; CDR2 reads FNYEAQ. The CDR3 has 14 amino acids. V dropped 1 base and J dropped 3 bases, with 9 bases sitting between them.

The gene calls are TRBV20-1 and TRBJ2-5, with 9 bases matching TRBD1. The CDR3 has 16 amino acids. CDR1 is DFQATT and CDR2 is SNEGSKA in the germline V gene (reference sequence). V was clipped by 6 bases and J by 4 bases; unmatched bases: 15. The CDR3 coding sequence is TGCAGTGCCACTAGCCGGGACAGGGCCCCTTCAGAGACCCAGTACTTC. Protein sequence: CSATSRDRAPSETQYF.

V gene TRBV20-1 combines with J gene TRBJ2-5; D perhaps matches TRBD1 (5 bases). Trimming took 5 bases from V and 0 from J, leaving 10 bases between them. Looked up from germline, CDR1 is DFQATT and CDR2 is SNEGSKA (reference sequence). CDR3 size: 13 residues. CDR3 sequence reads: CSALQGNQETQYF. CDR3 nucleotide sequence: TGCAGTGCTCTGCAGGGAAACCAAGAGACCCAGTACTTC.

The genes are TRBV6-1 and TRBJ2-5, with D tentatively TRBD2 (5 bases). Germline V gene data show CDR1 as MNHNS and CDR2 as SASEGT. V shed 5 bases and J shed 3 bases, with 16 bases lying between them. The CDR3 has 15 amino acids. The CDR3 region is CASSILPGFKETQYF. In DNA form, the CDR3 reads TGTGCCAGCAGTATCCTGCCGGGATTCAAAGAGACCCAGTACTTC.

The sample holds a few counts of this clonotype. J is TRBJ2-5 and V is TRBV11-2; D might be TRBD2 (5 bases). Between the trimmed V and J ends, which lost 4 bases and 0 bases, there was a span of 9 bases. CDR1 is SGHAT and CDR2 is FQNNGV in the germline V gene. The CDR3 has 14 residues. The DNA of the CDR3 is TGTGCCAGCAGCTCGGGGTCGAACCAAGAGACCCAGTACTTC. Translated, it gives CASSSGSNQETQYF.

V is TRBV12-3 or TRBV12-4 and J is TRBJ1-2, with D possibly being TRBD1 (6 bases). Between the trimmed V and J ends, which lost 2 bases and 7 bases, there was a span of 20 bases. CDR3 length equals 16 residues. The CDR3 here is CASSLSSTGRTPGYTF. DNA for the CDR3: TGTGCCAGCAGTTTATCGAGTACAGGGCGGACCCCTGGCTACACCTTC.

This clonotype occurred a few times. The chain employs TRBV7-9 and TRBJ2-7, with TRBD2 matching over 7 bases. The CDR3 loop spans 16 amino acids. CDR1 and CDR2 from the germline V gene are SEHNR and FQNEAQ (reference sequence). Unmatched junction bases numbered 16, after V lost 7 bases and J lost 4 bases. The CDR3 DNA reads TGTGCCAGCACCCCTTCCCGCATCGCGGGAGATTACGAGCAGTACTTC. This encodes CASTPSRIAGDYEQYF.

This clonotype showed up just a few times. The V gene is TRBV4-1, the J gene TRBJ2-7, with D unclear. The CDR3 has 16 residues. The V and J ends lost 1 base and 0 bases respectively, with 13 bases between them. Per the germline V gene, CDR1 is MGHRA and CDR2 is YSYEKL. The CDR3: CASSQAPQYSSYEQYF. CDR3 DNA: TGCGCCAGCAGCCAAGCCCCTCAATACAGCTCCTACGAGCAGTACTTC.

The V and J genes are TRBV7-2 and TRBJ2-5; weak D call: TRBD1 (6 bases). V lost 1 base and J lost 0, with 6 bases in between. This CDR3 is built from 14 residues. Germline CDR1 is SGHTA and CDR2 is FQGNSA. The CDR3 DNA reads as TGTGCCAGCAGCTTAGACAGGGACCAAGAGACCCAGTACTTC. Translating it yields CASSLDRDQETQYF.

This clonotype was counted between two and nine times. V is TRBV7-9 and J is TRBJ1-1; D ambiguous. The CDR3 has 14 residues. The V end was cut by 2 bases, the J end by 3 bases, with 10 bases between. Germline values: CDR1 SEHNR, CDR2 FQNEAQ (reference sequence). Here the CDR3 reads CASSLSNADTEAFF. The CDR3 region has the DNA TGTGCCAGCAGCTTAAGTAATGCGGACACTGAAGCTTTCTTT.

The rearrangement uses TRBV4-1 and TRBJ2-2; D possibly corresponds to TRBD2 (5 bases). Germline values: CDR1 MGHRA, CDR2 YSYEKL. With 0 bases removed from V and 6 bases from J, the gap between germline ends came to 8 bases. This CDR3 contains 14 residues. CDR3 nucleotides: TGCGCCAGCAGCCAAGATGGGCGGGCCGGGGAGCTGTTTTTT. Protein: CASSQDGRAGELFF.